A selection of T cell receptor beta chains follows, all from one sample in a study of T cells after posttransplantation cyclophosphamide. Profiled with immunoSEQ multiplex PCR; TCRdb holds only in-frame clones, not every one. This table holds 25,000 to 35,000 clones, 86% found once. Sequenced input: PBMCs. The receptors were gathered from a man aged 50 to 59. Each CDR3 is given with its conserved first and last residue. Fields, in order: D gene, V gene, J gene, CDR3 protein, CDR3 DNA. D genes are given only for firm matches.

NA	TRBV19	TRBJ2-7	CASSALRGEQYF	TGTGCCAGTTCGGCCCTTCGGGGAGAGCAGTACTTC
TRBD1	TRBV10-1	TRBJ2-5	CASTRDSQYF	TGCGCCAGCACCCGGGACAGCCAGTACTTC
NA	TRBV6-1	TRBJ1-2	CASSEGPPGTGYTF	TGTGCCAGCAGTGAAGGGCCCCCGGGAACTGGCTACACCTTC
NA	TRBV7-6	TRBJ2-2	CASRKTGFNTGELFF	TGTGCCAGCAGAAAAACAGGGTTCAACACCGGGGAGCTGTTTTTT
NA	TRBV29-1	TRBJ2-5	CSVRPSGGIGTQYF	TGCAGCGTCAGACCGTCAGGGGGGATAGGGACCCAGTACTTC
NA	TRBV7-8	TRBJ1-4	CASSLAYRESNEKLFF	TGTGCCAGCAGCTTAGCTTACAGGGAATCGAATGAAAAACTGTTTTTT
NA	TRBV4-3	TRBJ2-1	CASSQDLRGYNEQFF	TGCGCCAGCAGCCAAGATTTACGGGGCTACAATGAGCAGTTCTTC
TRBD2	TRBV18	TRBJ2-3	CASSPPRGGRTDTQYF	TGTGCCAGCTCACCACCTCGGGGGGGGCGCACAGATACGCAGTATTTT
TRBD2	TRBV7-6	TRBJ2-1	CASSLGGGGRYNEQFF	TGTGCCAGCAGCTTAGGAGGCGGGGGGAGGTACAATGAGCAGTTCTTC
NA	TRBV9	TRBJ1-5	CASSVDSGGGQPQHF	TGTGCCAGCAGCGTAGATTCCGGGGGAGGCCAGCCCCAGCATTTT